This T cell receptor beta chain was recovered during a study of cytomegalovirus exposure and HLA in healthy donors. Note on this clone: Its specificity is not known.

13 Jbeta primers and 60 Vbeta primers were used for the PCR. Produced via immunoSEQ multiplex PCR; TCRdb's table is partial and in-frame only. This table holds roughly 150,000 clones, over 70% found once. Findings and limits, study-wide: In a later analysis, V- and J-gene trimming of beta chains associated with a DCLRE1C missense variant, replicated independently. It was shown in a later analysis that HLA-associated TCR beta chains were more clonally expanded than other, equally common chains. HLA alleles were associated with 16,951 TCR beta sequences in a later analysis at 0.05 false discovery rate.

The sequence derives from a woman aged 40 to 50 in good health and CMV-seropositive. Sequenced material: PBMCs.

The CDR3 reads CASSLDRGIETQYF. CDR3 nucleotides: TGTGCCAGCAGCTTAGACAGGGGGATAGAGACCCAGTACTTC. The chain joins TRBV7-2 to TRBJ2-5, with 8 nucleotides matching TRBD1. The CDR3 covers 14 residues. The V gene's germline CDR1 is SGHTA and CDR2 FQGNSA. The ends lost 1 base at V and 4 bases at J; junction bases unmatched: 2.